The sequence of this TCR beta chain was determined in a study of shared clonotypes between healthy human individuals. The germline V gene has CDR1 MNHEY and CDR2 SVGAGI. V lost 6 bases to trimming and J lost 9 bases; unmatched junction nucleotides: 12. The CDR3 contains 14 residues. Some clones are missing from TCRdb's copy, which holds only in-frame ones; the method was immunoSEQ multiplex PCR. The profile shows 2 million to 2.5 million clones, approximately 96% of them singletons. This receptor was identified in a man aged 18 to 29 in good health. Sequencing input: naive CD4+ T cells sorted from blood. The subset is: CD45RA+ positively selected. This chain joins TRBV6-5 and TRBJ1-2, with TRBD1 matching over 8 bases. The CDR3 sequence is CASRHPQGAGSYTF. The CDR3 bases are TGTGCCAGCAGACACCCTCAGGGGGCTGGGAGCTACACCTTC.